This T cell receptor (beta chain) appears in the sequencing data of a study of blood T cell repertoires in COVID-19. Across the whole study: Material from acute and convalescent COVID-19 was sourced from the United States, Italy and Spain. T cells, B-cell-depleted T cells, or PBMCs provided the cDNA or gDNA that served as material.

The authors' processing: Amplification from reference gene primers served as the basis for estimated nucleated cell counts. Data came from immunoSEQ multiplex PCR; TCRdb stores just in-frame clones and leaves some out. V and J calls plus clone size are reproduced from that table; the DNA served to infer D and trimming. The sample consists of 100,000 or so clones, 80% to 85% of them appearing once. In its sample, this clone was seen once. Trimming removed 1 base at V and 1 base at J, with 4 bases between. The CDR3 runs to 13 residues. Germline V CDR1 and CDR2: SGHAT, FQNNGV. The sequence was collected from an elderly man with acute or convalescent COVID-19. The sample comprised peripheral blood. This chain uses TRBV11-2 with TRBJ2-5; no firm D call. The CDR3 loop is CASSLGLQETQYF. Written as DNA, the CDR3 is TGTGCCAGCAGCTTAGGACTCCAAGAGACCCAGTACTTC.